The 29 T cell receptor beta chains below come from one sample, sequenced in a study of OX40 agonist ivuxolimab in advanced cancers. Method: immunoSEQ multiplex PCR; TCRdb's copy keeps in-frame clones and lacks some. The sample records around 64,000 clones, about 90% being singletons. Sequenced material: CD4+ or CD8+ T cells sorted from blood, taken in a trial of the OX40 agonist ivuxolimab. Every receptor here comes from an adult with an advanced solid tumor such as melanoma, head and neck, liver or kidney cancer.

The J gene is TRBJ1-3, the V gene TRBV7-9; D call uncertain. CDR1 SEHNR and CDR2 FQNEAQ come from the germline V gene (reference sequence). The V end lost 5 bases, the J end lost 5 bases, and 19 bases lay between the germline ends. The CDR3 loop spans 16 amino acids. CDR3 protein: CASSPTAGPRRNTIYF. The DNA of the CDR3 is TGTGCCAGCAGCCCGACCGCCGGGCCCCGAAGAAACACCATATATTTT.

The sample holds a few counts of this clone. The chain uses TRBV7-8 and TRBJ1-5; D unresolved. V was trimmed by 4 bases and J by 3 bases, leaving 16 bases between them. The CDR3 contains 16 residues. Germline-derived CDR1 and CDR2 are SGHVS and FQNEAQ. The CDR3 nucleotides read TGTGCCAGCAGCTCCAAACGGAGTAATTCCAATCAGCCCCAGCATTTT. Protein sequence: CASSSKRSNSNQPQHF.

The chain is built from TRBV7-9 and TRBJ1-2; the D gene is possibly TRBD1 (5 bases). The germline V and J ends were trimmed by 1 base and 5 bases, with 8 bases remaining between them. There are 13 residues in the CDR3. Germline loops: CDR1 SEHNR, CDR2 FQNEAQ (reference sequence). The CDR3 sequence: CASSLGTKYGYTF. The CDR3 region has the DNA TGTGCCAGCAGCTTAGGGACAAAATATGGCTACACCTTC.

The rearrangement links TRBV5-1 to TRBJ2-1; 11 nucleotides agree with TRBD2. The germline CDR1 and CDR2 sequences are SGHRS and YFSETQ. The CDR3 runs 18 residues. V lost 0 bases to trimming and J lost 10 bases; unmatched junction nucleotides: 15. CDR3 loop: CASSLGNSGGAGYGEQFF. DNA of the CDR3: TGCGCCAGCAGCTTGGGAAATAGCGGGGGGGCCGGTTATGGCGAGCAGTTCTTC. The complete variable domain, with remaining parts taken from reference TRBV5-1 and TRBJ2-1, reads KAGVTQTPRYLIKTRGQQVTLSCSPISGHRSVSWYQQTPGQGLQFLFEYFSETQRNKGNFPGRFSGRQFSNSRSEMNVSTLELGDSALYLCASSLGNSGGAGYGEQFFGPGTRLTVL.

This chain connects TRBV5-1 to TRBJ2-3; 8 bases match TRBD2. The junction had 9 bases not matched to a gene; V was cut back by 5 bases and J by 4 bases. Germline V gives CDR1 SGHRS, CDR2 YFSETQ. The length of the CDR3 is 15 residues. CDR3 in amino acids: CASSTGTSNADTQYF. CDR3 nucleotides: TGCGCCAGCAGTACCGGGACTAGTAACGCAGATACGCAGTATTTT.

This rearrangement joins TRBV12-5 to TRBJ2-1; 9 bases match TRBD1. The ends lost 6 bases at V and 4 bases at J; junction bases unmatched: 7. The length of the CDR3 is 15 residues. Germline V lookup: CDR1 LGHNT, CDR2 FRNRAP. DNA of the CDR3: TGTGCTAGTGGCGCCGGGACAGGGCCATACAATGAGCAGTTCTTC. Translation: CASGAGTGPYNEQFF.

This chain uses TRBV18 with TRBJ1-5; 7 bases are shared with TRBD1. V shed 5 bases, J shed 5 bases, and the junction held 3 bases outside the gene matches. Germline V gives CDR1 KGHSH, CDR2 LQKENI. This CDR3 contains 13 residues. The CDR3 nucleotides are TGTGCCAGCTCAGCCCAGGGGGATCAGCCCCAGCATTTT. Translating it yields CASSAQGDQPQHF.

The CDR3: CASSIPPDPNTEAFF. For the CDR3, the DNA is TGTGCCAGTAGTATCCCGCCAGACCCGAACACTGAAGCTTTCTTT. The chain couples TRBV19 to TRBJ1-1; D is undetermined. The V and J ends lost 3 bases and 1 base respectively, with 12 bases between them. Looked up from germline, CDR1 is LNHDA and CDR2 is SQIVND (reference sequence). The CDR3 is 15 residues long.

The V call is TRBV19, the J call TRBJ2-2; 7 nucleotides align to TRBD2. CDR1 and CDR2 from the germline V gene are LNHDA and SQIVND (reference sequence). This CDR3 contains 19 residues. Trimming cost V 5 bases and J 6 bases; bases outside gene matches: 21. This CDR3 is CASSSQSASGDRWPGELFF. The DNA of the CDR3 is TGTGCCAGTAGTTCCCAATCTGCCAGCGGGGATCGTTGGCCCGGGGAGCTGTTTTTT.

The chain is built from TRBV18 and TRBJ2-1; D is tentatively TRBD1 or TRBD2 (5 bases each). The length of the CDR3 is 13 residues. Per the germline V gene, CDR1 is KGHSH and CDR2 is LQKENI. Trimming pared 5 bases from V and 5 bases from J, leaving 10 bases between. The CDR3 DNA reads as TGTGCCAGCTCATCCCCGGGGCACAATGAGCAGTTCTTC. As protein: CASSSPGHNEQFF.

This clone was detected only once. This sequence joins TRBV18 and TRBJ1-5; D remains ambiguous. Germline CDR1 is KGHSH and CDR2 is LQKENI. The CDR3 is made up of 13 amino acids. The V gene lost 3 bases and the J gene lost 4 bases, with 7 bases spanning the gap. In nucleotides, the CDR3 is TGTGCCAGCTCACCGGCTCTGAATCAGCCCCAGCATTTT. Amino acid sequence: CASSPALNQPQHF.

In this sample, this clone turned up once. V gene TRBV12-5 combines with J gene TRBJ1-1; perhaps TRBD1 as D (5 bases). Germline V lookup: CDR1 LGHNT, CDR2 FRNRAP. The CDR3 totals 16 residues. Trimming left V 6 bases short and J 0 bases short, with 17 bases between. The CDR3 protein is CASGQATRGVNTEAFF. The CDR3 DNA is TGTGCTAGTGGGCAGGCAACACGGGGGGTGAACACTGAAGCTTTCTTT.

The chain employs TRBV4-3 and TRBJ2-1, with TRBD1 matching over 7 bases. Germline loops: CDR1 LGHNA, CDR2 YSLEER. The CDR3 spans 17 residues. V gave up 1 base and J gave up 2 bases; unmatched junction bases: 8. The CDR3 here is CASSQGAGTGAYNEQFF. The DNA for the CDR3 is TGCGCCAGCAGCCAAGGGGCCGGCACAGGGGCCTACAATGAGCAGTTCTTC.

The rearrangement joins TRBV4-1 to TRBJ1-2, with no clear D. In germline, CDR1 is MGHRA, CDR2 YSYEKL. V gave up 1 base and J gave up 4 bases, with 22 bases separating them. The CDR3 loop spans 18 amino acids. The CDR3 nucleotides are TGCGCCAGCAGCCAAGGGCGGAGGTCAGGCGACTATAGCTATGGCTACACCTTC. Amino acid sequence: CASSQGRRSGDYSYGYTF.

As regards this clone: The same CDR3 arises from other DNA sequences in this sample as well. J is TRBJ1-2 and V is TRBV12-5; no firm D call. Germline loops: CDR1 LGHNT, CDR2 FRNRAP. CDR3 length: 14 amino acids. The V gene lost 5 bases and the J gene lost 4 bases, with 14 bases spanning the gap. The CDR3 sequence is CASGPTDGIYGYTF. CDR3 coding DNA: TGTGCTAGTGGTCCAACGGACGGGATCTATGGCTACACCTTC.

The rearrangement uses TRBV6-1 and TRBJ1-2; no firm D call. Trimming removed 2 bases from V and 6 bases from J, with 4 bases in between. The CDR3 is 11 amino acids. Germline V gene sequence: CDR1 MNHNS, CDR2 SASEGT. The CDR3: CASSEFDGYTF. DNA of the CDR3: TGTGCCAGCAGTGAATTTGATGGCTACACCTTC.

The gene calls are TRBV2 and TRBJ2-2; 7 bases agree with TRBD1. The CDR3 runs to 14 residues. The germline V gene has CDR1 SNHLY and CDR2 FYNNEI. J lost 0 bases, V lost 6 bases, and 1 base had no gene match. The chain's CDR3 is CASRGQTNTGELFF. CDR3 nucleotide sequence: TGTGCCAGCAGGGGACAGACGAACACCGGGGAGCTGTTTTTT.

The chain employs TRBV9 and TRBJ1-2; D might be TRBD1 (5 bases). The germline gives CDR1 SGDLS, CDR2 YYNGEE. This CDR3 is 15 amino acids long. Trimming left V 3 bases short and J 4 bases short, with 16 bases between. This CDR3 reads CASSGGTPLSYGYTF. The DNA of the CDR3 is TGTGCCAGCAGCGGAGGGACGCCGCTGTCCTATGGCTACACCTTC.

V and J are TRBV19 and TRBJ1-4; possible D gene TRBD1, 6 bases. This CDR3 contains 14 residues. Germline values: CDR1 LNHDA, CDR2 SQIVND (reference sequence). Deletions cut 8 bases from V and 0 bases from J, with 10 bases between. The CDR3 sequence is CASRDISTNEKLFF. The CDR3 region has the DNA TGTGCCAGTCGGGACATATCAACTAATGAAAAACTGTTTTTT.

The rearrangement links TRBV7-8 to TRBJ2-2; D is possibly TRBD1 (6 bases). The germline gives CDR1 SGHVS, CDR2 FQNEAQ. The CDR3 sequence is 14 residues long. Deletions cut 5 bases from V and 4 bases from J, with 11 bases between. In nucleotides, the CDR3 is TGTGCCAGCAGCCCCCAGGGGATCACCGGGGAGCTGTTTTTT. Its translation: CASSPQGITGELFF. The entire variable domain, with the rest obtained from reference TRBV7-8 and TRBJ2-2, is as follows: GAGVSQSPRYKVAKRGQDVALRCDPISGHVSLFWYQQALGQGPEFLTYFQNEAQLDKSGLPSDRFFAERPEGSVSTLKIQRTQQEDSAVYLCASSPQGITGELFFGEGSRLTVL.

This chain uses TRBV7-3 with TRBJ2-7, with D perhaps matching TRBD1 or TRBD2 (5 bases each). The CDR3 contains 15 residues. Germline V lookup: CDR1 SGHTA, CDR2 FQGTGA. V shed 4 bases and J shed 6 bases, with 19 bases lying between them. CDR3 protein: CASSSSYGAPVEQYF. CDR3 DNA: TGTGCCAGCAGCTCGTCCTACGGGGCCCCAGTCGAGCAGTACTTC.

The chain joins TRBV9 to TRBJ2-2, with 7 bases fitting TRBD1. V shed 5 bases, J shed 6 bases, and the junction held 22 bases outside the gene matches. CDR3 size: 19 residues. Germline V lookup: CDR1 SGDLS, CDR2 YYNGEE. CDR3 in amino acids: CASRHTGTAYLHVPGELFF. As DNA, the CDR3 is TGTGCCAGCAGGCATACCGGGACAGCGTATCTCCATGTGCCCGGGGAGCTGTTTTTT.

The chain couples TRBV6-6 to TRBJ2-1, with D tentatively TRBD1 (6 bases). Trimming stripped 4 bases from V and 12 bases from J, with 19 bases between. The CDR3 runs to 14 residues. The germline gives CDR1 MNHNY, CDR2 SVGAGI (reference sequence). CDR3 loop: CASSSGGRPRGQFF. CDR3 bases: TGTGCCAGCAGTTCTGGGGGCAGGCCGAGGGGGCAGTTCTTC.

V usage is TRBV18 and J usage is TRBJ2-7; tentative D call: TRBD1 (6 bases). This CDR3 has 15 amino acids. Germline lookup yields CDR1 KGHSH and CDR2 LQKENI. V lost 3 bases and J 0 bases, leaving 12 bases between the germline ends. CDR3 amino acids: CASSPTGFTSYEQYF. CDR3 nucleotide sequence: TGTGCCAGCTCACCCACAGGGTTCACCTCCTACGAGCAGTACTTC.

The genes are TRBV9 and TRBJ2-7, with 9 bases aligning to TRBD1. After removal of 0 bases from V and 2 bases from J, the junction contained 12 bases not matched to a gene. Germline V lookup: CDR1 SGDLS, CDR2 YYNGEE. The CDR3 sequence is 18 residues long. The CDR3 is CASSVAPPGQGYAYEQYF. CDR3 DNA sequence: TGTGCCAGCAGCGTAGCGCCCCCGGGACAGGGTTACGCCTACGAGCAGTACTTC.

This sequence joins TRBV28 and TRBJ1-1; 9 bases align to TRBD1. V lost 2 bases, J lost 7 bases, and 8 bases stayed unmatched. Germline lookup yields CDR1 MDHEN and CDR2 SYDVKM. This CDR3 region has 15 residues. DNA of the CDR3: TGTGCCAGCAGTTTAAAGGGACAGGGTCAACTTGAAGCTTTCTTT. Its protein is CASSLKGQGQLEAFF.

The chain recombines TRBV9 with TRBJ1-1; D perhaps matches TRBD1 (6 bases). This CDR3 has 14 residues. Trimming pared 3 bases from V and 3 bases from J, leaving 12 bases between. Germline-derived CDR1 and CDR2 are SGDLS and YYNGEE. The CDR3 loop is CASSDLGGYTEAFF. In DNA, the CDR3 is TGTGCCAGCAGCGACCTGGGGGGCTACACTGAAGCTTTCTTT.

This chain uses TRBV5-4 with TRBJ2-7; TRBD2 aligns across 14 bases. Unmatched junction bases numbered 5, after V lost 4 bases and J lost 5 bases. The germline V gene has CDR1 SGHNT and CDR2 YYREEE (reference sequence). This CDR3 has 15 residues. This CDR3 reads CASSRRLAGGNEQYF. CDR3 nucleotide sequence: TGTGCCAGCAGCCGGAGACTAGCGGGAGGGAACGAGCAGTACTTC.

The chain has TRBV10-2 and TRBJ1-1; D might be TRBD1 (5 bases). Trimming stripped 7 bases from V and 1 base from J, with 16 bases between. Germline CDR1 is WSHSY and CDR2 is SAAADI. This CDR3 spans 15 amino acids. The CDR3, as DNA: TGCGCCAGCAAGGGGATTTTGTCGGGGAACACTGAAGCTTTCTTT. It encodes CASKGILSGNTEAFF.